Sequencing of this TCR beta chain was carried out in a study of beta chain features in type 1 diabetes. Study-level findings and limits: People with Type 1 diabetes carried modestly yet significantly shorter TCRB CDR3s in all four CD4+ subsets.

Expressed TCRB transcripts were sequenced, since all the RNA that had been isolated was reverse transcribed. Sequenced by immunoSEQ multiplex PCR; TCRdb stores in-frame clones only, minus some. The sample has nearly 700,000 clones; 13% are singletons. The germline V gene has CDR1 GTSNPN and CDR2 SVGIG (reference sequence). The CDR3 consists of 15 residues. V was shortened by 3 bases and J by 5 bases, with 18 bases between the two germline ends. Concerning this clone itself: The antigen remains undetermined.

The material sequenced was naive CD4+ T cells from blood. The TCR sequence derives from a man between 18 and 35 years old with type 1 diabetes. The chain employs TRBV30 and TRBJ2-3, with a weak D call TRBD1 (6 bases). CDR3 nucleotides: TGTGCCTGGAGCCCGAGGCTTGGGGGCATAGATACGCAGTATTTT. Residues: CAWSPRLGGIDTQYF.